This T cell receptor (beta chain) was observed in a study of T cell responses to AZD1222 COVID-19 vaccine. Broader study findings: Unmutated variant regions reportedly attract nearly half of all spike-specific TCRs. No day 14 peak samples; only post-peak repertoires were characterized.

J was trimmed by 1 base and V by 2 bases; bases with no gene match: 6. The CDR3 is made up of 17 amino acids. Germline CDR1 LGHNA, CDR2 YNFKEQ. Method: immunoSEQ multiplex PCR; TCRdb's copy keeps in-frame clones and lacks some. The table includes tens of thousands of clones, 87% detected once. Second-dose schedules of about 4 or about 12 weeks were combined. On this clone itself: Its antigen is as yet unknown.

This chain connects TRBV4-2 to TRBJ2-2, with 8 bases aligning to TRBD1. The material was peripheral blood, obtained 28 days after the second AZD1222 dose. This clonotype originated in an adult who received the AZD1222 COVID-19 vaccine. CDR3 residues: CASSQNAGTGNTGELFF. The CDR3 nucleotides read TGTGCCAGCAGCCAAAACGCCGGGACAGGGAACACCGGGGAGCTGTTTTTT.